This T cell receptor (beta chain) was observed in a study of monozygotic twins with inflammatory bowel disease. TCRdb reprocessed the 5' RACE reads, keeping one entry per CDR3 protein, no DNA. The sample yields some 450,000 distinct CDR3 sequences, of which the top ten take up 2.4%. The CDR3 runs to 12 residues. To note about this clonotype: Its cognate antigen is unknown.

Whole-study results and caveats: Healthy co-twins exceeded IBD patients in TCRbeta diversity as measured by inverse Simpson. Especially where disease activity was present, IBD patients had fewer clonotypes in common with others than healthy twins did. Repertoire similarity matched across concordant and discordant twins, perhaps owing to limited power. Varied immunosuppressive treatments among patients may have increased repertoire variability.

The source of this sequence is a human donor with ulcerative colitis or Crohn's disease, or a healthy co-twin of an affected twin (not recorded which). The chain is built from TRBV12-3 or TRBV12-4 and TRBJ1-1. The sample comprised blood. CDR3 amino acids: CASSLVYTEAFF.